This T cell receptor beta chain was retrieved from a study of T cell responses to AZD1222 COVID-19 vaccine. Study outcomes and limitations: The span of vaccine-associated CD4 TCRs extended across spike, with dominance at 160-218 and 743-854. Clonal diversity may have been underestimated in mostly white British donors. Repertoires were obtained only post-peak T cell response. Spike-specific TCR breadth and depth rose after two AZD1222 doses.

J was trimmed by 15 bases and V by 2 bases; bases with no gene match: 10. Germline CDR1 LNHNV, CDR2 YYDKDF (reference sequence). The CDR3 has 13 amino acids. As for this clone: Antigen: not known.

Measured with immunoSEQ multiplex PCR; TCRdb has only the in-frame clones, and not every one. The sample holds under 200,000 clones, approximately 90% seen once. Sequenced material: peripheral blood, taken on day 0 of AZD1222 vaccination. The chain couples TRBV15 to TRBJ2-1; 7 bases are a match to TRBD1. The TCR was taken from an adult in good health. In DNA form, the CDR3 reads TGTGCCACCAGCAGATCTCCCCGGGACAGAACGTTCTTC. It yields the protein CATSRSPRDRTFF. The full variable domain, rest sourced from reference TRBV15 and TRBJ2-1, is DAMVIQNPRYQVTQFGKPVTLSCSQTLNHNVMYWYQQKSSQAPKLLFHYYDKDFNNEADTPDNFQSRRPNTSFCFLDIRSPGLGDTAMYLCATSRSPRDRTFFGPGTRLTVL.